This TCR beta chain was documented in a study of PD-1 blockade in classical Hodgkin lymphoma. Time point given: cycle 4 day 1 (C4D1), after less than 7 weeks of nivolumab. The patients all showed relapse after autologous stem cell transplantation, while their brentuximab vedotin exposure varied. Under best response, outcomes were complete response, partial response or progressive disease. This clone was seen just once. The repertoire was sequenced with immunoSEQ multiplex PCR; TCRdb's copy has only in-frame clones and lacks some. The table has roughly 96,000 clones, 93% seen once. The sequence was collected from a human donor with classical Hodgkin lymphoma. The sequencing here drew on peripheral blood mononuclear cells (PBMCs), taken before the fourth cycle of nivolumab.

For the CDR3, the DNA is TGTGCCAGCAGCTTGGAGGGGACTGACTACAATGAGCAGTTCTTC. It specifies CASSLEGTDYNEQFF. V gene TRBV5-5 combines with J gene TRBJ2-1; possibly TRBD2 for D (6 bases). Germline V lookup: CDR1 SGHKS, CDR2 YYEKEE (reference sequence). Trimming pared 0 bases from V and 3 bases from J, leaving 10 bases between. CDR3 length: 15 amino acids. The full variable domain, its missing parts supplied by reference TRBV5-5 and TRBJ2-1, is DAGVTQSPTHLIKTRGQQVTLRCSPISGHKSVSWYQQVLGQGPQFIFQYYEKEERGRGNFPDRFSARQFPNYSSELNVNALLLGDSALYLCASSLEGTDYNEQFFGPGTRLTVL.